The clone carrying this T cell receptor beta chain was found once. Antigen specificity is unknown. This CDR3 comprises 14 residues. CDR1 is SEHNR and CDR2 is FQNEAQ in the germline V gene (reference sequence). The V end lost 1 base, the J end lost 6 bases, and 12 bases lay between the germline ends. Primers included in the PCR were 60 Vbeta and 13 Jbeta primers. Sequenced by immunoSEQ multiplex PCR; TCRdb stores in-frame clones only, minus some. This sample has 150,000 to 200,000 clones, with around 79% found just once. The sample originates from a study of cytomegalovirus exposure and HLA in healthy donors. Findings of the study overall: A later analysis linked a missense DCLRE1C variant to TCR beta V- and J-gene trimming. Common viral pathogens seemed, in a later analysis, to connect with several of the most significant clusters. Productive status was seen about 87% or about 30% of the time for most TCR beta V segments in an earlier analysis.

This TCR was recovered from a woman aged 45-60 years in good health and CMV-seronegative. What was sequenced was PBMCs. The gene calls are TRBV7-9 and TRBJ2-5; D is perhaps TRBD2 (5 bases). The CDR3: CASSLGGAQKTQYF. The CDR3 DNA follows: TGTGCCAGCAGCTTAGGGGGAGCGCAAAAGACCCAGTACTTC.